What follows are 16 T cell receptor beta chains derived from one specimen sequenced in a study of CD8+ T cells in alopecia areata. RNA was isolated and reverse transcribed to cDNA, the sequencing template. The table came from immunoSEQ multiplex PCR; TCRdb's copy has only in-frame clones and leaves some out. Recorded here are approximately 10,000 clones, none singletons. It was with CD4, CD8alpha, NKG2D, NKG2ACE and other markers that pooled cutaneous lymph node cells were sorted. The sequenced sample consisted of CD8+ T cells sorted from a lymph node. These receptors originate from a C3H/HeJ mouse with alopecia areata. The strain is characterized by the MHC haplotype H2-k.

This clone showed up many times. The listed genes are named as in mouse. The sequenced fragment ends 4 residues before the CDR3 boundary, so the rest is inferred from the germline J gene. The rearrangement uses TRBV13-3 and TRBJ2-1; 10 bases fit TRBD1. The CDR3 consists of 13 residues. V trimming: 5 bases; J trimming: 5 bases; junction bases outside the gene matches: 1. Per the germline V gene, CDR1 is NNHDY and CDR2 is SYVADS. The CDR3: CASRGTGDAEQFF. The sequenced part of the CDR3 DNA is TGTGCCAGCAGGGGGACAGGGGATGCT.

In regard to this clone: A read error may be the cause here, since a much bigger clone is one base away. Here the gene names and germline are mouse. Read coverage stops 4 residues before the CDR3 terminus; the germline J gene supplies the remainder. The rearrangement uses TRBV13-1 and TRBJ2-7; 8 bases are shared with TRBD2. Germline V gene lookup returns CDR1 NSHNY and CDR2 SYGAGN. The CDR3 extends over 13 amino acids. The sequenced CDR3 bases are TGTGCCAGCAGGGACGGGGGGGGCGAT. Amino acid sequence: CASRDGGGD. The complete CDR3 protein is CASRDGGGDEQYF.

This clone is deemed medium-sized. Germline and genes here are mouse. The sequence runs out 4 residues before the end of the CDR3; the remainder is reconstructed from the germline J gene. V usage is TRBV19 and J usage is TRBJ1-1; D unresolved. V shed 0 bases and J shed 1 base, with 7 bases lying between them. CDR1 and CDR2 from the germline V gene are FNHDT and SITEND (reference sequence). This CDR3 is 14 amino acids long. CDR3 bases read: TGTGCCAGCAGTATAGGACAAGTAAACACA. This encodes CASSIGQVNT. The whole CDR3 sequence reads CASSIGQVNTEVFF.

This clone has ten or more counts. The germline and genes are mouse ones. The CDR3 end falls 4 residues outside the read, so it is completed with the germline J gene. The gene calls are TRBV16 and TRBJ2-5; D is uncertain. CDR3 length: 11 residues. Germline V gene data show CDR1 as SGHSA and CDR2 as FRNQAP. The sequenced CDR3 bases are TGTGCAAGCAGCTTTGGGGAC. Translation gives CASSFGD. The full CDR3 protein reads CASSFGDTQYF.

This clone was detected ten times or more. Gene names refer to mouse genes. The read ends 4 residues shy of where the CDR3 ends; the end is completed using the germline J gene. The V and J genes are TRBV29 and TRBJ2-7; the D gene is possibly TRBD2 (6 bases). The V and J ends lost 0 bases and 3 bases respectively, with 9 bases between them. Germline CDR1 MSHET, CDR2 SYDVDS. The CDR3 runs 14 residues. CDR3 DNA, as far as it was read: TGTGCTAGCAGTTTATCCTGGGGCCACTAT. Amino acids: CASSLSWGHY. The CDR3 in full is CASSLSWGHYEQYF.

This clone was seen ten or more times. The genes are named according to mouse. The sequenced fragment ends 4 residues before the CDR3 boundary, so the rest is inferred from the germline J gene. This sequence joins TRBV14 and TRBJ2-5; 10 positions match TRBD2. This CDR3 comprises 15 residues. The germline V gene has CDR1 SGHDT and CDR2 FRDEAV. The covered CDR3 bases are TGTGCCAGCAGACCTGACTGGGGGGCGAGGGAC. This gives the protein CASRPDWGARD. The whole CDR3 is CASRPDWGARDTQYF.

This clone was counted a few times. These gene names are mouse names. The read falls 4 residues short of the CDR3 end, and the missing part is taken from the germline J gene. The J gene is TRBJ2-5, the V gene TRBV31, with TRBD2 matching 9 bases. The CDR3 covers 15 residues. Per germline, CDR1 GKSSPN and CDR2 SITVG. Incomplete CDR3 DNA: TGTGCCTGGAGTCTAGAGTGGGGGGGCGCGGAC. Translation: CAWSLEWGGAD. The complete CDR3 sequence is CAWSLEWGGADTQYF.

This clone has only a few counts. Any gene name here is a mouse gene name. Read sequence stops 4 residues before the CDR3 end, and the germline J gene provides the missing end. V gene TRBV14 combines with J gene TRBJ2-4; 9 bases map to TRBD2. The CDR3 sequence is 14 residues long. Germline V lookup: CDR1 SGHDT, CDR2 FRDEAV. V trimming: 2 bases; J trimming: 2 bases; junction bases outside the gene matches: 0. The DNA read from the CDR3 is TGTGCCAGCAGTTTTGGGGGGGCTCAAAAC. Its translation is CASSFGGAQN. The whole CDR3 sequence reads CASSFGGAQNTLYF.

This clone counts as medium-sized (0.01 to 0.1%). The gene names given are mouse names. The read finishes 4 residues shy of the CDR3 end, and the germline J gene is used to complete it. The chain links TRBV13-3 to TRBJ2-7; 7 bases line up with TRBD1. CDR3 length: 12 amino acids. CDR1 is NNHDY, CDR2 SYVADS, per germline. The CDR3 is CASSLDRYEQYF. The CDR3 bases that were read are TGTGCCAGCAGTTTGGACAGGTAT.

This clone was detected many times. Mouse gene names and germline throughout. The missing CDR3 end, 4 residues past where the read stops, is filled in from the germline J gene. Other DNA sequences in this specimen translate into the identical CDR3. V usage is TRBV13-3 and J usage is TRBJ2-3; 8 nucleotides align to TRBD2. CDR1 is NNHDY and CDR2 is SYVADS in the germline V gene. The CDR3 totals 15 residues. V shed 3 bases, J shed 4 bases, and the junction held 7 bases outside the gene matches. The DNA read from the CDR3 is TGTGCCAGCAGTGCCGGGACGGGGGGGCCAGAA. This sequence encodes CASSAGTGGPE. The whole CDR3 sequence reads CASSAGTGGPETLYF.

Within the sample, this clone is medium-sized. The gene names given are mouse names. CDR3 bases read: TGTGCTAGCAGTTTATCAGGCAGGGGGAACTCC. It codes for CASSLSGRGNS. The whole CDR3 reads CASSLSGRGNSDYTF. The chain uses TRBV29 and TRBJ1-2; 7 bases are shared with TRBD1. The CDR3 is cut off 4 residues early in the read; its end comes from the germline J gene. Germline-derived CDR1 and CDR2 are MSHET and SYDVDS. This CDR3 comprises 15 residues. The junction had 3 bases not matched to a gene; V was cut back by 0 bases and J by 2 bases.

This clone has a count of ten or more. Genes and germline are mouse. With the read ending 4 residues before the CDR3 end, the germline J gene is used to fill in that end. This chain uses TRBV14 with TRBJ2-5; TRBD2 matches 9 bases. Germline V CDR1 and CDR2: SGHDT, FRDEAV. The CDR3 contains 15 residues. The covered CDR3 bases are TGTGCCAGCAGTTTAAACTGGGGGGAGGGGGAC. Translating it yields CASSLNWGEGD. The CDR3 as a whole reads CASSLNWGEGDTQYF.

There are many counts of this clone. Gene labels here are mouse ones. The read terminates 4 residues ahead of where the CDR3 ends, so the germline J gene completes it. This sequence joins TRBV17 and TRBJ2-1, with TRBD2 matching 8 bases. V trimming: 6 bases; J trimming: 3 bases; junction bases outside the gene matches: 4. Germline CDR1 and CDR2: MNHDT and YYDKIL. The CDR3 sequence is 14 residues long. CDR3 loop: CASRRLGFYAEQFF. The part of the CDR3 DNA that was read is TGTGCTAGCAGAAGACTGGGGTTCTATGCT.

This clone was recorded at least ten times. Gene labels here are mouse ones. The read gets to within 4 residues of the CDR3 end, and the germline J gene fills in the rest. The V call is TRBV31, the J call TRBJ1-2; TRBD1 matches at 7 bases. The CDR3 contains 14 residues. V shed 1 base and J 2 bases; nucleotides not matched to a gene: 4. CDR1 GKSSPN and CDR2 SITVG come from the germline V gene. CDR3 sequence reads: CAWSPLQGNSDYTF. Partial CDR3 DNA: TGTGCCTGGAGTCCCCTACAGGGGAACTCC.

The sample holds a few counts of this clone. The listed genes are named as in mouse. Read data end 4 residues before the CDR3 end; the end is taken from the germline J gene. The gene calls are TRBV13-1 and TRBJ2-7, with a tentative D call TRBD2 (5 bases). The CDR3 contains 13 residues. CDR1 NSHNY and CDR2 SYGAGN come from the germline V gene. The CDR3 region is CASSDGWGYEQYF. The CDR3 bases that were read are TGTGCCAGCAGTGATGGTTGGGGTTAT.

This clone was seen ten or more times. Genes here carry mouse names. The read ends 4 residues before the CDR3 terminus; that terminus is restored from the germline J gene. The chain links TRBV13-2 to TRBJ2-5, with TRBD2 identical over 9 bases. Germline V gives CDR1 NNHNN, CDR2 SYGAGS (reference sequence). The CDR3 loop spans 15 amino acids. CDR3 loop: CASGDTGGREDTQYF. The part of the CDR3 DNA that was read is TGTGCCAGCGGTGACACTGGGGGGAGAGAAGAC.